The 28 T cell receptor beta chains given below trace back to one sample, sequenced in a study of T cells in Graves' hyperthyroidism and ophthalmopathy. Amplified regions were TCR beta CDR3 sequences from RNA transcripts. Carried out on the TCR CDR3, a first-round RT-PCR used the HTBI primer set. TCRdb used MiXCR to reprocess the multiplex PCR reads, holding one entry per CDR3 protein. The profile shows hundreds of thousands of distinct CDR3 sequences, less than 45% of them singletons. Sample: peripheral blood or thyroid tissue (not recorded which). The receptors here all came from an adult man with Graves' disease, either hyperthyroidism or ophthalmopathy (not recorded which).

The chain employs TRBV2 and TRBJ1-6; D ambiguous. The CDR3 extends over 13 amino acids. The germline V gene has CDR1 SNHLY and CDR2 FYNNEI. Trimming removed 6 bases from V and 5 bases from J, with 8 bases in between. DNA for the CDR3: TGTGCCAGCAGGTTTTACCATAATTCACCCCTCCACTTT. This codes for CASRFYHNSPLHF.

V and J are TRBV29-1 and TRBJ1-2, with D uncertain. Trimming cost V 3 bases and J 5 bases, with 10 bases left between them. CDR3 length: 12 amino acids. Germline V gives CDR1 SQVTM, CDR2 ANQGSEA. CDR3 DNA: TGCAGCGTTGATAAAGGACGTTATGGCTACACCTTC. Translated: CSVDKGRYGYTF.

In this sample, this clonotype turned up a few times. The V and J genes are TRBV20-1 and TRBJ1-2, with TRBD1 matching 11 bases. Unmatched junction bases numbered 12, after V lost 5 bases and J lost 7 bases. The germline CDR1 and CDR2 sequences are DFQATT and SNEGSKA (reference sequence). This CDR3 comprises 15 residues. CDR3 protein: CSAYNPGQGARGYTF. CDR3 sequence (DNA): TGCAGTGCTTACAACCCAGGACAGGGGGCTCGTGGCTACACCTTC.

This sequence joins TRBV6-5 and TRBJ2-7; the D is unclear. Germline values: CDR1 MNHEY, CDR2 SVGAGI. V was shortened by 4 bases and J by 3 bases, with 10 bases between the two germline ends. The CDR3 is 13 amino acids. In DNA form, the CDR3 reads TGTGCCAGCAGTTTAAGGTTGCACTACGAGCAGTACTTC. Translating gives CASSLRLHYEQYF.

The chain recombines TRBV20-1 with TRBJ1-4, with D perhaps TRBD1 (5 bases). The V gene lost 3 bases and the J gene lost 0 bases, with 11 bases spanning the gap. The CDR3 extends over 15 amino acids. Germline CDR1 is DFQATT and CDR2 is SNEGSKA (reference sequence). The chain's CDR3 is CSASLDSATNEKLFF. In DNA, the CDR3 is TGCAGTGCTAGTCTAGACAGTGCAACTAATGAAAAACTGTTTTTT.

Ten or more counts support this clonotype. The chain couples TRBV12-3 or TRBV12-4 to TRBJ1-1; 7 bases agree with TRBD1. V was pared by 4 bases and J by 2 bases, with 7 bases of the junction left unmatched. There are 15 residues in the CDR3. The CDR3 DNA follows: TGTGCCAGCAGTTCCCGCGGACAGGCTAACACTGAAGCTTTCTTT. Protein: CASSSRGQANTEAFF.

CDR3 in DNA: TGTGCCATCAGTGAAGAGGGAGACTACGAGCAGTACTTC. It translates to CAISEEGDYEQYF. This chain uses TRBV10-3 with TRBJ2-7; D possibly corresponds to TRBD2 (5 bases). Germline CDR1 is ENHRY and CDR2 is SYGVKD. The length of the CDR3 is 13 residues. The germline V and J ends were trimmed by 3 bases and 3 bases, with 9 bases remaining between them.

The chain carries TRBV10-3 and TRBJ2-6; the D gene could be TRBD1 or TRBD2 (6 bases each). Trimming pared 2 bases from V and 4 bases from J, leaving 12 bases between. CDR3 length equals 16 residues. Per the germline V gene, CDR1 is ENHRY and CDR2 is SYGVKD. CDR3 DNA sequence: TGTGCCATCAGTGAGAAAAGGGGGGTAGGGGCCAACGTCCTGACTTTC. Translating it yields CAISEKRGVGANVLTF.

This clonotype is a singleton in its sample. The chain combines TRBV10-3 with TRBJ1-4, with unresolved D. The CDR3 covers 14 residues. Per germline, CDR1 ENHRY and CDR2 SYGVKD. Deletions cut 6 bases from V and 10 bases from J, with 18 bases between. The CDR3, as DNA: TGTGCCATCAGAGCCTGGGAGGGATTAGGAAAACTGTTTTTT. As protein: CAIRAWEGLGKLFF.

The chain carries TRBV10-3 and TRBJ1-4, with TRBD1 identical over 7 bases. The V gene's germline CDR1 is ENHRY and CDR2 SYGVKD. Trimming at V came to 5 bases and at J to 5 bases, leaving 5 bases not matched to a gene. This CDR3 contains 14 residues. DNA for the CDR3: TGTGCCATCAGTCCAGGGGGAGGGAATGAAAAACTGTTTTTT. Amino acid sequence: CAISPGGGNEKLFF.

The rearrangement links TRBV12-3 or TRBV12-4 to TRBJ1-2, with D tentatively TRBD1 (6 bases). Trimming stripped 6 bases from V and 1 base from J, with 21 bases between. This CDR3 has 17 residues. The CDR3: CASSLFGDRQFNYGYTF. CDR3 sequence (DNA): TGTGCCAGCAGCTTATTCGGAGACAGGCAATTTAACTATGGCTACACCTTC.

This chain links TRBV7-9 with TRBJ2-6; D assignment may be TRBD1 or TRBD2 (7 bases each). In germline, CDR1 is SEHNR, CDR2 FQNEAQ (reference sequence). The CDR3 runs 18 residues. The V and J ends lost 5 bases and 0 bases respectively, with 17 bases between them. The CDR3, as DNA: TGTGCCAGCAGCCTAAGATCAGGGGGGGACTCTGGGGCCAACGTCCTGACTTTC. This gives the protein CASSLRSGGDSGANVLTF. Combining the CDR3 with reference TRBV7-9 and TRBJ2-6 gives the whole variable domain DTGVSQNPRHKITKRGQNVTFRCDPISEHNRLYWYRQTLGQGPEFLTYFQNEAQLEKSRLLSDRFSAERPKGSFSTLEIQRTEQGDSAMYLCASSLRSGGDSGANVLTFGAGSRLTVL.

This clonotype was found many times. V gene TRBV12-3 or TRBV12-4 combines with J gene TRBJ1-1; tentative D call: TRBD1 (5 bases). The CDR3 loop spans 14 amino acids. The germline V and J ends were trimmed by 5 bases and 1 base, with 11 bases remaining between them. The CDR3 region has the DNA TGTGCCAGCAGTCCTCGGGGGACGAACACTGAAGCTTTCTTT. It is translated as CASSPRGTNTEAFF.

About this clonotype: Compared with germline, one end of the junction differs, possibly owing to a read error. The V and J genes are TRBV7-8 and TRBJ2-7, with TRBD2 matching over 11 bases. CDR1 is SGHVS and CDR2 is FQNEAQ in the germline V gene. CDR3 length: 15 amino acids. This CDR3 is CASSQELAGVYEQYF. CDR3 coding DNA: TGCGCCAGCAGCCAAGAACTAGCGGGAGTCTACGAGCAGTACTTC.

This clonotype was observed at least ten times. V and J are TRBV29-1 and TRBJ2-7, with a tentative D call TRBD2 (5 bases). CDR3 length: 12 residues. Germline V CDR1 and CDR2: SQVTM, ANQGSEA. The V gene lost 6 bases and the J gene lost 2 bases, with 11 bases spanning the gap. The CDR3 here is CSVLDGTYEQYF. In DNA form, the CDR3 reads TGCAGCGTCCTGGACGGGACCTACGAGCAGTACTTC.

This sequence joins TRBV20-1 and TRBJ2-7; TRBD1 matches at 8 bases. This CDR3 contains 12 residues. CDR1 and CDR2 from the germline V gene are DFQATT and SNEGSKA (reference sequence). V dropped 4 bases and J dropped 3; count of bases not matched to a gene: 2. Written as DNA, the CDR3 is TGCAGTGCTACGGACAGGGTCTACGAGCAGTACTTC. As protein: CSATDRVYEQYF.

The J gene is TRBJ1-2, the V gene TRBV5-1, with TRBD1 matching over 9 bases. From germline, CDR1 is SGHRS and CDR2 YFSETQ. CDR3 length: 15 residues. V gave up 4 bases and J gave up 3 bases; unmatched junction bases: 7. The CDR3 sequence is CASSQVQGADYGYTF. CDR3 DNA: TGCGCCAGCAGCCAAGTACAGGGGGCGGACTATGGCTACACCTTC.

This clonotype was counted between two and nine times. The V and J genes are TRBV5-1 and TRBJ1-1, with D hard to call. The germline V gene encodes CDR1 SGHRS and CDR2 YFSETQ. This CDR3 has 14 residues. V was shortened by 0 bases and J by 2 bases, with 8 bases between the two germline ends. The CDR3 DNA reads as TGCGCCAGCAGCTTGGCCCTGCCAAACACTGAAGCTTTCTTT. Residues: CASSLALPNTEAFF.

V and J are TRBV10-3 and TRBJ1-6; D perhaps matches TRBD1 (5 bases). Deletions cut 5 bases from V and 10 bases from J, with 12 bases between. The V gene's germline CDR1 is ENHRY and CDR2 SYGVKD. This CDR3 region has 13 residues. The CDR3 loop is CAISLQGGSPLHF. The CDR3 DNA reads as TGTGCCATCAGTCTGCAGGGTGGATCACCCCTCCACTTT.

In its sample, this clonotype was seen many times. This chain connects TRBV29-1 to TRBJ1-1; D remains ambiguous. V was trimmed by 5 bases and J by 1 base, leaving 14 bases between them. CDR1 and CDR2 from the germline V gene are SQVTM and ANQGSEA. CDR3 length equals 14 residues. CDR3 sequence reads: CSVQTRGKNTEAFF. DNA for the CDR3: TGCAGCGTTCAAACGAGAGGGAAGAACACTGAAGCTTTCTTT.

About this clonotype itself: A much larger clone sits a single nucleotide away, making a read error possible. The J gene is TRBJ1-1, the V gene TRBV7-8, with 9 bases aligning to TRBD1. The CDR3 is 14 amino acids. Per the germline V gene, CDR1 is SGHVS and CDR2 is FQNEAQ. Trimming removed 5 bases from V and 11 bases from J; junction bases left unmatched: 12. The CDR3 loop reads CASSVGTGTAPAFF. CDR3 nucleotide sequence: TGTGCCAGCAGCGTAGGGACAGGGACAGCCCCCGCTTTCTTT. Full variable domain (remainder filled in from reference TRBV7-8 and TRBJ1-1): GAGVSQSPRYKVAKRGQDVALRCDPISGHVSLFWYQQALGQGPEFLTYFQNEAQLDKSGLPSDRFFAERPEGSVSTLKIQRTQQEDSAVYLCASSVGTGTAPAFFGQGTRLTVV.

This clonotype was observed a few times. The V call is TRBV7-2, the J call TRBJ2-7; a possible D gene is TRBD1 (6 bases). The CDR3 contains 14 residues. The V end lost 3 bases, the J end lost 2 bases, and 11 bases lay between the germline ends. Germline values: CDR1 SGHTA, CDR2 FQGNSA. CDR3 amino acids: CASSLEDRAYEQYF. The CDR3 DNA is TGTGCCAGCAGCTTGGAGGACAGAGCCTACGAGCAGTACTTC. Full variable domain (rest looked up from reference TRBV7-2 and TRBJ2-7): GAGVSQSPSNKVTEKGKDVELRCDPISGHTALYWYRQSLGQGLEFLIYFQGNSAPDKSGLPSDRFSAERTGGSVSTLTIQRTQQEDSAVYLCASSLEDRAYEQYFGPGTRLTVT.

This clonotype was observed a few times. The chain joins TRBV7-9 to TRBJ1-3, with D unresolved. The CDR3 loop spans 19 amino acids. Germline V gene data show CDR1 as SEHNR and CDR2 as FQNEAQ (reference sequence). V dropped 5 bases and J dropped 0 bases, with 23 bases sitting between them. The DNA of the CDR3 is TGTGCCAGCAGCCCACGTCGGGTAGGAGCCGAGAGCTCTGGAAACACCATATATTTT. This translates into CASSPRRVGAESSGNTIYF.

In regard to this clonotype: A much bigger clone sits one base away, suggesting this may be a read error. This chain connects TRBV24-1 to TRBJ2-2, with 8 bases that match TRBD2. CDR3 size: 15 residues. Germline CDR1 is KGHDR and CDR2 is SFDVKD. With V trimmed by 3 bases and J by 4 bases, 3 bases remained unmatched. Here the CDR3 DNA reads TGTGCCACCAGTGATGGGCTAGCGGGCACCGGGGAGCTGTTTTTT. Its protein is CATSDGLAGTGELFF.

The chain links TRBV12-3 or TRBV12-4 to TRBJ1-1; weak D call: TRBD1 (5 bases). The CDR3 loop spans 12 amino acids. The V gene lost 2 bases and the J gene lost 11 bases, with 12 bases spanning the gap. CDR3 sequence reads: CASSLSGGTAFF. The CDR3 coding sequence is TGTGCCAGCAGTTTATCGGGGGGTACGGCTTTCTTT.

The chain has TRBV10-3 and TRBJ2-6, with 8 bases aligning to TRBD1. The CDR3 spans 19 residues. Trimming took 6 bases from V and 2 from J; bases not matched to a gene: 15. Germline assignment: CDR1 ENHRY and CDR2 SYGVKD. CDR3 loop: CAIRAGQGKRCTGANVLTF. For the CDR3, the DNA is TGTGCCATCAGGGCCGGACAGGGAAAAAGATGTACTGGGGCCAACGTCCTGACTTTC.

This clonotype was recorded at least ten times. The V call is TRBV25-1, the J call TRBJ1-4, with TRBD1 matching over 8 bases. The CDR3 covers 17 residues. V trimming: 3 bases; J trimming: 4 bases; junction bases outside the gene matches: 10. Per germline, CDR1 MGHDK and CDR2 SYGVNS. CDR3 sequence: CASSEEDRDSGNEKLFF. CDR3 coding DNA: TGTGCCAGCAGTGAGGAGGACAGGGACTCGGGTAATGAAAAACTGTTTTTT.

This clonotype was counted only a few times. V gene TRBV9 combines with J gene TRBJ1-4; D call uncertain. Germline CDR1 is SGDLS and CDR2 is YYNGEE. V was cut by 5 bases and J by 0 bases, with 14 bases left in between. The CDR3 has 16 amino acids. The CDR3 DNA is TGTGCCAGCAGTTTAAACAGAGTTGCAACTAATGAAAAACTGTTTTTT. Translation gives CASSLNRVATNEKLFF.